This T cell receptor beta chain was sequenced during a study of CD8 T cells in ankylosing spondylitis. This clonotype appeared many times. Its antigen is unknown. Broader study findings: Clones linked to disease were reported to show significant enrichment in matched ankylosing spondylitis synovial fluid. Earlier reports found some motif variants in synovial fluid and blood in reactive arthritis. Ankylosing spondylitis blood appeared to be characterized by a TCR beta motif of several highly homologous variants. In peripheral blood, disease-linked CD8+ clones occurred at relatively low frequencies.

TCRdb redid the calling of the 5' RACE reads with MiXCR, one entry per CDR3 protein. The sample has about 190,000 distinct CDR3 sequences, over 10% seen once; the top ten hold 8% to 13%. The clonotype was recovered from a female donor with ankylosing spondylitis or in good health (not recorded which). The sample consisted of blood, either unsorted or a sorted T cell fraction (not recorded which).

CDR3 residues: CASSRDTRTDTQYF. CDR3 nucleotides: TGTGCCAGCAGTCGGGACACTCGCACAGATACGCAGTATTTT. The chain employs TRBV12-3 or TRBV12-4 and TRBJ2-3; the D gene is possibly TRBD1 (6 bases). The CDR3 totals 14 residues. Trimming pared 5 bases from V and 1 base from J, leaving 10 bases between.